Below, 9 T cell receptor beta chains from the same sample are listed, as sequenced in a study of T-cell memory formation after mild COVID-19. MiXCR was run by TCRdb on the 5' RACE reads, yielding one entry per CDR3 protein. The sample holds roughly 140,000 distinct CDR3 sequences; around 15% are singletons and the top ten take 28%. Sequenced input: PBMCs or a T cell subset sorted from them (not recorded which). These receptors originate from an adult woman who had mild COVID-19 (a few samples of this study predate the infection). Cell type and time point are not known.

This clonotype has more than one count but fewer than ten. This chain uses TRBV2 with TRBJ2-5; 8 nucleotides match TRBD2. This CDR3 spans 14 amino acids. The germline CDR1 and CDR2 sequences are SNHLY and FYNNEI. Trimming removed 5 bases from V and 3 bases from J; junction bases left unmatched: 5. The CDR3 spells CASSTAGVEETQYF. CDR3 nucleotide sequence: TGTGCCAGCAGTACAGCGGGGGTCGAAGAGACCCAGTACTTC. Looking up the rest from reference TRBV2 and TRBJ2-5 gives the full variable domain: EPEVTQTPSHQVTQMGQEVILRCVPISNHLYFYWYRQILGQKVEFLVSFYNNEISEKSEIFDDQFSVERPDGSNFTLKIRSTKLEDSAMYFCASSTAGVEETQYFGPGTRLLVL.

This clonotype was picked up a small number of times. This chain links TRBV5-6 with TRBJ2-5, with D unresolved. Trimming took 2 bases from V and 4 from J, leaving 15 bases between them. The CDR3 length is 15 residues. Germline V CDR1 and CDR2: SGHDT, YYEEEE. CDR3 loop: CASSFMTARGETQYF. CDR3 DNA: TGTGCCAGCAGCTTCATGACGGCGCGCGGAGAGACCCAGTACTTC. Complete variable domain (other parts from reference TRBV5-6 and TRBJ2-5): DAGVTQSPTHLIKTRGQQVTLRCSPKSGHDTVSWYQQALGQGPQFIFQYYEEEERQRGNFPDRFSGHQFPNYSSELNVNALLLGDSALYLCASSFMTARGETQYFGPGTRLLVL.

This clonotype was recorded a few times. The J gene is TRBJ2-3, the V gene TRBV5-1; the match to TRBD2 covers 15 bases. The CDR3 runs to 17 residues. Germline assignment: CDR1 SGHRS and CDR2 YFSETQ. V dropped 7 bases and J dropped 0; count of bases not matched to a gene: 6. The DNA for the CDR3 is TGCGCCAGCTCCGGACTAGCGGGAGGGCCCAGCACAGATACGCAGTATTTT. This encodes CASSGLAGGPSTDTQYF.

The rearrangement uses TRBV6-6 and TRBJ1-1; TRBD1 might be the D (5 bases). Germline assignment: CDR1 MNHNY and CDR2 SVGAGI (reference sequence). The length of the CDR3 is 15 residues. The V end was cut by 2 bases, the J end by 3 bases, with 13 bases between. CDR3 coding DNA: TGTGCCAGCAGTTACGCAGACAGATCCTACACTGAAGCTTTCTTT. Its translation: CASSYADRSYTEAFF.

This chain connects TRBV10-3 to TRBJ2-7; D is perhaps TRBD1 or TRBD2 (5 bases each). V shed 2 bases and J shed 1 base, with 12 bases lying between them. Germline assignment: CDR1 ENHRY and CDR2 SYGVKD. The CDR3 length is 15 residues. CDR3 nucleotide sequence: TGTGCCATCAGTGAGCCGGGGACGGGATCCTACGAGCAGTACTTC. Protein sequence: CAISEPGTGSYEQYF.

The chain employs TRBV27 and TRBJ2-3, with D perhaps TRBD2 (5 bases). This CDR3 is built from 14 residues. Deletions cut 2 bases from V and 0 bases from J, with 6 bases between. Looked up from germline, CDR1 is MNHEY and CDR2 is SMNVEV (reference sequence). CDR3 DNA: TGTGCCAGCAGTTTACCGGGGAGCACAGATACGCAGTATTTT. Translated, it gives CASSLPGSTDTQYF.

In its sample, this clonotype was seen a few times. As DNA, the CDR3 is TGTGCCAGCAGCTCCTCCGGACTTACCCGGGGTGAAAAACTGTTTTTT. It translates to CASSSSGLTRGEKLFF. The chain has TRBV11-2 and TRBJ1-4, with D uncertain. V was clipped by 4 bases and J by 7 bases, with 19 bases between them. In germline, CDR1 is SGHAT, CDR2 FQNNGV. The CDR3 is made up of 16 amino acids.

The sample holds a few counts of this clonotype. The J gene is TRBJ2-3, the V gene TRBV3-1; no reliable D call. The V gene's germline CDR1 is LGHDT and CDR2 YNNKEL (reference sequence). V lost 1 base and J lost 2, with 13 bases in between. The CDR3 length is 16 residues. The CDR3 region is CASSQALLGYTDTQYF. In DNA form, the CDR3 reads TGTGCCAGCAGCCAAGCCCTCCTCGGATACACAGATACGCAGTATTTT.

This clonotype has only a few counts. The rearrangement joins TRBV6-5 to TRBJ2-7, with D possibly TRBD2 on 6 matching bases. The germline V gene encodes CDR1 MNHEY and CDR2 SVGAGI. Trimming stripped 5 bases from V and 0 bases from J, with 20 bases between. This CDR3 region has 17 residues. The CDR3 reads CASSAVAAARSSYEQYF. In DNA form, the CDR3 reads TGTGCCAGCAGTGCTGTAGCGGCCGCAAGGAGCTCCTACGAGCAGTACTTC.